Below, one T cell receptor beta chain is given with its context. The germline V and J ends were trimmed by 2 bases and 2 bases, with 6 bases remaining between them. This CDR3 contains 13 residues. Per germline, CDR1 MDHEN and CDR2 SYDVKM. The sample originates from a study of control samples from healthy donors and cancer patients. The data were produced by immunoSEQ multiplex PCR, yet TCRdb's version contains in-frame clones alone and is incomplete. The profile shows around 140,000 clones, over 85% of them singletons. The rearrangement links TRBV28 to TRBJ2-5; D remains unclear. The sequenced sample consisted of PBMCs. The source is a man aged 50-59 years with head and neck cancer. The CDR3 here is CASSLAQQETQYF. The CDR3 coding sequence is TGTGCCAGCAGTTTAGCACAACAAGAGACCCAGTACTTC.